These T cell receptor beta chains were read from a single sample in a study of blood T cell repertoires in COVID-19. Repertoires were generated with immunoSEQ multiplex PCR, while TCRdb's copy carries only in-frame clones and drops some. Altogether about 80,000 clones are present, about 85% being singletons, with the ten largest covering 18%. Material for sequencing was peripheral blood. These receptor sequences come from an older man with active or convalescent COVID-19. Each CDR3 is given with its conserved first and last residue. Each record gives: D gene, J gene, CDR3 length, clone size, V gene, CDR3 protein, CDR3 DNA. A D gene is named only where the DNA matches it firmly. Size is omitted from some rows. Given values are once, few, many or a class for expanded clones.

TRBD2 TRBJ2-5 13 . TRBV29-1 CSATSGGGETQYF TGCAGCGCTACGAGCGGGGGCGGGGAGACCCAGTACTTC
TRBD2 TRBJ2-1 15 . TRBV6-5 CASSYLAGGVNEQFF TGTGCCAGCAGTTACTTAGCGGGAGGGGTAAATGAGCAGTTCTTC
. TRBJ2-1 9 . TRBV11-3 CASSSPGFF TGTGCCAGCAGCAGTCCGGGATTCTTC
. TRBJ1-5 14 . TRBV19 CASSKLNSNQPQHF TGTGCCAGTAGTAAATTAAATAGCAATCAGCCCCAGCATTTT
. TRBJ2-3 15 . TRBV18 CASSPVSGRTDTQYF TGTGCCAGCTCACCTGTCAGCGGTCGCACAGATACGCAGTATTTT
. TRBJ1-5 14 . TRBV28 CASSGGGGYQPQHF TGTGCCAGCAGTGGGGGAGGTGGGTATCAGCCCCAGCATTTT
. TRBJ2-2 12 . TRBV7-9 CASSPLSGELFF TGTGCCAGCAGCCCCCTTAGCGGGGAGCTGTTTTTT
. TRBJ1-4 14 . TRBV19 CASRQGATNEKLFF TGTGCCAGTAGACAGGGCGCGACTAATGAAAAACTGTTTTTT
TRBD1 TRBJ2-2 15 . TRBV5-6 CASSERGRWTGELFF TGTGCCAGCAGCGAGAGGGGGCGATGGACCGGGGAGCTGTTTTTT
. TRBJ2-3 16 few TRBV9 CASSVSSKPFTDTQYF TGTGCCAGCAGCGTCTCTAGCAAACCCTTCACAGATACGCAGTATTTT
. TRBJ1-4 14 once TRBV15 CATSRDLAVEKLFF TGTGCCACCAGCAGAGATCTGGCCGTTGAAAAACTGTTTTTT
. TRBJ2-2 17 . TRBV30 CAWGGYKGLLNTGELFF TGTGCCTGGGGGGGATACAAAGGACTGCTGAACACCGGGGAGCTGTTTTTT
TRBD2 TRBJ2-1 16 . TRBV4-1 CASSQESGTIYNEQFF TGCGCCAGCAGCCAAGAGTCCGGGACTATCTACAATGAGCAGTTCTTC
TRBD2 TRBJ2-6 18 . TRBV28 CASSLGRALPTGANVLTF TGTGCCAGCAGTTTAGGGAGGGCCTTGCCAACTGGGGCCAACGTCCTGACTTTC
TRBD1 TRBJ2-1 16 . TRBV23-1 CASTGQAISSYNEQFF TGCGCCAGCACGGGACAGGCCATCAGCTCCTACAATGAGCAGTTCTTC
. TRBJ1-2 13 . TRBV2 CASSEGQAYGYTF TGTGCCAGCAGTGAAGGACAGGCGTATGGCTACACCTTC
TRBD2 TRBJ2-2 16 . TRBV4-2 CASSQATSANTGELFF TGTGCCAGCAGCCAGGCAACTAGCGCGAACACCGGGGAGCTGTTTTTT
. TRBJ1-1 14 . TRBV5-1 CASSPGGANTEAFF TGCGCCAGCAGCCCCGGGGGGGCGAACACTGAAGCTTTCTTT
. TRBJ2-4 16 . TRBV7-8 CASSPTEILAKNIQYF TGTGCCAGCAGCCCCACCGAGATCCTAGCCAAAAACATTCAGTACTTC
. TRBJ2-1 12 . TRBV2 CASRDDSNEQFF TGTGCCAGCAGGGACGACAGCAATGAGCAGTTCTTC
. TRBJ1-4 15 . TRBV14 CASSRFEGANEKLFF TGTGCCAGCAGTCGTTTCGAGGGTGCTAATGAAAAACTGTTTTTT
. TRBJ1-2 14 . TRBV7-8 CASSKSRAGYGYTF TGTGCCAGCAGTAAATCCAGGGCCGGCTATGGCTACACCTTC
. TRBJ1-3 13 . TRBV5-1 CASSLAAGNTIYF TGCGCCAGCAGCTTGGCAGCTGGAAACACCATATATTTT
. TRBJ2-1 15 few TRBV9 CASSPIGGTNNEQFF TGTGCCAGCAGCCCTATTGGCGGGACCAACAATGAGCAGTTCTTC
. TRBJ1-1 14 . TRBV11-2 CASSPGGASTEAFF TGTGCCAGCAGCCCCGGGGGGGCAAGCACTGAAGCTTTCTTT
TRBD1 TRBJ2-5 15 . TRBV3-1/TRBV3-2 CASSQGGQGWETQYF TGTGCCAGCAGCCAAGGGGGACAGGGGTGGGAGACCCAGTACTTC
TRBD2 TRBJ2-5 15 . TRBV11-2 CASSSTSGARETQYF TGTGCCAGCAGCTCGACTAGCGGGGCCCGGGAGACCCAGTACTTC
. TRBJ2-5 13 . TRBV25-1 CASSEYYQETQYF TGTGCCAGCAGTGAATATTATCAAGAGACCCAGTACTTC
TRBD1 TRBJ2-5 16 . TRBV6-6 CASNSRTGPPQETQYF TGTGCCAGCAATTCCAGGACAGGACCACCACAAGAGACCCAGTACTTC
. TRBJ1-5 15 . TRBV6-6 CASSRTGSSNQPQHF TGTGCCAGCAGTCGCACAGGGTCTAGCAATCAGCCCCAGCATTTT
. TRBJ2-5 13 . TRBV6-5 CASSLTEFGTQYF TGTGCCAGCAGCCTGACAGAGTTCGGGACCCAGTACTTC
TRBD1 TRBJ1-1 13 . TRBV18 CASSPDRDTEAFF TGTGCCAGCTCTCCCGACAGGGACACTGAAGCTTTCTTT
TRBD1 TRBJ1-5 13 . TRBV29-1 CSVEDQGGQPQHF TGCAGCGTTGAGGACCAGGGGGGTCAGCCCCAGCATTTT
. TRBJ1-3 14 . TRBV3-1/TRBV3-2 CASSQRTSGNTIYF TGTGCCAGCAGCCAAAGGACTTCTGGAAACACCATATATTTT
. TRBJ1-6 15 . TRBV11-2 CASSLRGLGNSPLHF TGTGCCAGCAGCTTAAGGGGCTTGGGCAATTCACCCCTCCACTTT
. TRBJ1-4 15 . TRBV24-1 CATSDWQGFDEKLFF TGTGCCACCAGTGACTGGCAGGGGTTCGATGAAAAACTGTTTTTT
. TRBJ2-1 16 once TRBV4-1 CASSQDQVAAYNEQFF TGCGCCAGCAGCCAAGATCAGGTAGCGGCCTACAATGAGCAGTTCTTC
. TRBJ2-1 14 . TRBV5-1 CASSAGSSYNEQFF TGCGCCAGCAGCGCGGGGAGCTCCTACAATGAGCAGTTCTTC
. TRBJ1-4 15 . TRBV7-9 CASSPPTVANEKLFF TGTGCCAGCAGCCCACCCACTGTGGCTAATGAAAAACTGTTTTTT
TRBD1 TRBJ1-1 18 . TRBV3-1/TRBV3-2 CASSQQHQGGVRDTEAFF TGTGCCAGCAGCCAGCAACACCAAGGGGGCGTTCGGGACACTGAAGCTTTCTTT
. TRBJ2-2 15 few TRBV5-1 CASSSARPTTGELFF TGCGCCAGCAGCTCGGCCAGGCCGACCACCGGGGAGCTGTTTTTT
. TRBJ1-5 14 . TRBV24-1 CATSNRLSNQPQHF TGTGCCACCAGTAACAGGTTGAGCAATCAGCCCCAGCATTTT
TRBD2 TRBJ2-2 18 . TRBV5-1 CASSPSGLAGGVAGELFF TGCGCCAGCAGCCCCTCAGGACTAGCGGGAGGTGTGGCCGGGGAGCTGTTTTTT
TRBD2 TRBJ2-1 16 . TRBV7-3 CASSLRGSSGIYEQFF TGTGCCAGCAGCTTAAGAGGGTCTAGCGGGATTTATGAGCAGTTCTTC
. TRBJ2-4 12 . TRBV28 CASSSAGWLLYF TGTGCCAGCAGTTCGGCAGGATGGTTGCTGTACTTC